This TCR beta chain comes out of a study of T cell changes during pregnancy in multiple sclerosis. The table came from immunoSEQ multiplex PCR; TCRdb's copy has only in-frame clones and leaves some out. The table lists around 30,000 clones, 75% to 95% of them singletons. J lost 1 base, V lost 2 bases, and 11 bases had no gene match. CDR1 SGHVS and CDR2 FQNEAQ come from the germline V gene. The CDR3 is 19 amino acids. This sequence joins TRBV7-8 and TRBJ2-6, with 7 bases that match TRBD1. Specimen: CD8+ T cells from peripheral blood mononuclear cells, collected in the second trimester of pregnancy. This sequence originates from a female donor with multiple sclerosis, enrolled in a pregnancy study. Written as DNA, the CDR3 is TGTGCCAGCAGCTTATTGGGACAGCAAAGCCCTTCTGGGGCCAACGTCCTGACTTTC. Protein: CASSLLGQQSPSGANVLTF.